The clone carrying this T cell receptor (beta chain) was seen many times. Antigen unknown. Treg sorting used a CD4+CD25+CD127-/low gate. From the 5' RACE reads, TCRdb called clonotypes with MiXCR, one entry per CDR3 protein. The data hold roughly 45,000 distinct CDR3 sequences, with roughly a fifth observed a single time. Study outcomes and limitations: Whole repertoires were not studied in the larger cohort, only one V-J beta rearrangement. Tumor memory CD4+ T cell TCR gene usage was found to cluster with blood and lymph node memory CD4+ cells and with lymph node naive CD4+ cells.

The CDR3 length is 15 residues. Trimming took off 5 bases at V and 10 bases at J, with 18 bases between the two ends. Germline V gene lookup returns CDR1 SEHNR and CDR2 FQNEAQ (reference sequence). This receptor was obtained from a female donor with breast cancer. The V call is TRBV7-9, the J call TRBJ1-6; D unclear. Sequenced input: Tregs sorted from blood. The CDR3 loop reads CASSLTDELPSPLHF. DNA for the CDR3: TGTGCCAGCAGCCTCACCGACGAGTTACCCTCACCCCTCCACTTT.